Listed below are T cell receptor beta chains from one sample, sequenced in a study of cytomegalovirus exposure and HLA in healthy donors. Clones were read by immunoSEQ multiplex PCR, and TCRdb kept only the in-frame ones, dropping some. The sample has 180,000 or so clones, 70% to 80% seen once; the top ten hold 2.9%. Sequenced material: PBMCs. The receptors originated from a male donor in good health and CMV-seronegative. CDR3s include the opening cysteine and the closing phenylalanine or tryptophan. D genes are given only for firm matches. Only some rows state a clone size, as once, few, many or a class for expanded clones.

j_gene: TRBJ2-3
d_gene: TRBD2
v_gene: TRBV6-5
abundance: -
CDR3nt: TGTGCCAGCAGTTACTCGACAAGCGGGGCTACAGATACGCAGTATTTT
CDR3aa: CASSYSTSGATDTQYF

j_gene: TRBJ2-3
d_gene: -
v_gene: TRBV28
abundance: -
CDR3nt: TGTGCCAGCAGTTTACAATTTACGTCGGCAGATACGCAGTATTTT
CDR3aa: CASSLQFTSADTQYF

j_gene: TRBJ1-3
d_gene: TRBD1
v_gene: TRBV11-2
abundance: -
CDR3nt: TGTGCCAGCAGCTTGGTCGGGACAGGGGCTGGAAACACCATATATTTT
CDR3aa: CASSLVGTGAGNTIYF

j_gene: TRBJ2-2
d_gene: TRBD2
v_gene: TRBV10-3
abundance: once
CDR3nt: TGTGCCATCAGTGGACTAGCGGTCACCGGGGAGCTGTTTTTT
CDR3aa: CAISGLAVTGELFF

j_gene: TRBJ1-5
d_gene: -
v_gene: TRBV9
abundance: -
CDR3nt: TGTGCCACCGGGGAGGGGGGAAGGGGTAATCAGCCCCAGCATTTT
CDR3aa: CATGEGGRGNQPQHF

j_gene: TRBJ1-2
d_gene: -
v_gene: TRBV6-5
abundance: few
CDR3nt: TGTGCCAGCAGCCAGGGCGGGGTTTTTGGCTACACCTTC
CDR3aa: CASSQGGVFGYTF

j_gene: TRBJ2-6
d_gene: TRBD1
v_gene: TRBV4-1
abundance: once
CDR3nt: TGCGCCAGCAGCCAAGAGGACAGGGCTGGGGCCAACGTCCTGACTTTC
CDR3aa: CASSQEDRAGANVLTF

j_gene: TRBJ1-1
d_gene: -
v_gene: TRBV9
abundance: -
CDR3nt: TGTGCCAGCAGCGTCAGGGGGAACACTGAAGCTTTCTTT
CDR3aa: CASSVRGNTEAFF

j_gene: TRBJ2-1
d_gene: TRBD2
v_gene: TRBV28
abundance: -
CDR3nt: TGTGCCAGCAGTCAAAATTGGGGAGCGGGAGGGTCCAATGAGCAGTTCTTC
CDR3aa: CASSQNWGAGGSNEQFF

j_gene: TRBJ1-1
d_gene: -
v_gene: TRBV6-6
abundance: -
CDR3nt: TGTGCCAGCAGTTTCCGGGACTTTGACACTGAAGCTTTCTTT
CDR3aa: CASSFRDFDTEAFF

j_gene: TRBJ1-1
d_gene: -
v_gene: TRBV28
abundance: -
CDR3nt: TGTGCCAGCCGCTCGGAGCAAGATAGGTCCGCAACGAACACTGAAGCTTTCTTT
CDR3aa: CASRSEQDRSATNTEAFF

j_gene: TRBJ1-6
d_gene: -
v_gene: TRBV28
abundance: -
CDR3nt: TGTGCCAGCAGTTTATTCGCGGGGCAGGGCAATTCACCCCTCCACTTT
CDR3aa: CASSLFAGQGNSPLHF

j_gene: TRBJ2-5
d_gene: -
v_gene: TRBV30
abundance: few
CDR3nt: TGTGCCTGGAGTGTAGTCGCTAAAGAGACCCAGTACTTC
CDR3aa: CAWSVVAKETQYF

j_gene: TRBJ2-1
d_gene: -
v_gene: TRBV4-1
abundance: -
CDR3nt: TGCGCCAGCAGCCAACGACTAGACAATGAGCAGTTCTTC
CDR3aa: CASSQRLDNEQFF

j_gene: TRBJ1-1
d_gene: TRBD1
v_gene: TRBV5-4
abundance: -
CDR3nt: TGTGCCAGCAGCTCGGCAGGGGGCGGCACTGAAGCTTTCTTT
CDR3aa: CASSSAGGGTEAFF

j_gene: TRBJ2-7
d_gene: TRBD1
v_gene: TRBV30
abundance: -
CDR3nt: TGTGCCTGGAGCAGGACAGGGAATCCCTACGAGCAGTACTTC
CDR3aa: CAWSRTGNPYEQYF

j_gene: TRBJ2-7
d_gene: TRBD1
v_gene: TRBV4-2
abundance: once
CDR3nt: TGTGCCAGCAGCCAGAGGGTTGGGACAGTGGCCCACGAGCAGTACTTC
CDR3aa: CASSQRVGTVAHEQYF

j_gene: TRBJ1-1
d_gene: TRBD1
v_gene: TRBV19
abundance: once
CDR3nt: TGTGCCAGTAGTATTACAGGGGGCTGGGTGCCGAACACTGAAGCTTTCTTT
CDR3aa: CASSITGGWVPNTEAFF

j_gene: TRBJ2-7
d_gene: -
v_gene: TRBV9
abundance: -
CDR3nt: TGTGCCAGCAACCCGCTGGGGGACACGACCTACGAGCAGTACTTC
CDR3aa: CASNPLGDTTYEQYF

j_gene: TRBJ2-1
d_gene: TRBD2
v_gene: TRBV2
abundance: -
CDR3nt: TGTGCCAGCAGTGTTCGCGGGGGGAGCTCCTACAATGAGCAGTTCTTC
CDR3aa: CASSVRGGSSYNEQFF

j_gene: TRBJ2-1
d_gene: -
v_gene: TRBV27
abundance: -
CDR3nt: TGTGCCAGCACCGCCTACAATGAGCAGTTCTTC
CDR3aa: CASTAYNEQFF

j_gene: TRBJ2-1
d_gene: TRBD2
v_gene: TRBV4-1
abundance: -
CDR3nt: TGCGCCAGCAGCCAGACTAGCGGGAGCGTGTTCTTC
CDR3aa: CASSQTSGSVFF

j_gene: TRBJ1-5
d_gene: -
v_gene: TRBV25-1
abundance: -
CDR3nt: TGTGCCAGCAGTGTTATACAGGCGAATCAGCCCCAGCATTTT
CDR3aa: CASSVIQANQPQHF

j_gene: TRBJ1-6
d_gene: -
v_gene: TRBV28
abundance: few
CDR3nt: TGTGCCAGCAGTTTAATCGCACAGCCCCTCCACTTT
CDR3aa: CASSLIAQPLHF

j_gene: TRBJ1-1
d_gene: -
v_gene: TRBV7-9
abundance: -
CDR3nt: TGTTCCAGCAGCTTAGCCGTAACAGGGTTCGCTGAAGCTTTCTTT
CDR3aa: CSSSLAVTGFAEAFF

j_gene: TRBJ2-7
d_gene: TRBD2
v_gene: TRBV28
abundance: few
CDR3nt: TGTGCCAGCAGTCTCCGGACTAGCGGGAGTTGGTACGAGCAGTACTTC
CDR3aa: CASSLRTSGSWYEQYF

j_gene: TRBJ1-2
d_gene: TRBD1
v_gene: TRBV11-3
abundance: -
CDR3nt: TGTGCCAGCAGCTTAGATGGGACAGGGGGCGACTATGGCTACACCTTC
CDR3aa: CASSLDGTGGDYGYTF

j_gene: TRBJ2-1
d_gene: -
v_gene: TRBV30
abundance: -
CDR3nt: TGTGCCTGGAGTGCCTTCCACAATGAGCAGTTCTTC
CDR3aa: CAWSAFHNEQFF

j_gene: TRBJ1-5
d_gene: -
v_gene: TRBV10-3
abundance: once
CDR3nt: TGTGCCATCAGTGGTGACAGAAATCAGCCCCAGCATTTT
CDR3aa: CAISGDRNQPQHF

j_gene: TRBJ1-1
d_gene: TRBD1
v_gene: TRBV29-1
abundance: -
CDR3nt: TGCAGCGTTGAAGTAGGGGGCAGTTCCCTTAAGTGTTACTTT
CDR3aa: CSVEVGGSSLKCYF

j_gene: TRBJ1-5
d_gene: TRBD1
v_gene: TRBV27
abundance: few
CDR3nt: TGTGCCAGCAGTTTGTCCCCCTACGGGACAGGCATTAATCAGCCCCAGCATTTT
CDR3aa: CASSLSPYGTGINQPQHF

j_gene: TRBJ1-5
d_gene: -
v_gene: TRBV30
abundance: -
CDR3nt: TGTGCCTGGAGTGGCGGGGGGGACCAGCCCCAGCATTTT
CDR3aa: CAWSGGGDQPQHF

j_gene: TRBJ2-1
d_gene: TRBD2
v_gene: TRBV19
abundance: -
CDR3nt: TGTGCCAGTAGCCCTAGCGGAAGCTCCTACAATGAGCAGTTCTTC
CDR3aa: CASSPSGSSYNEQFF

j_gene: TRBJ1-2
d_gene: -
v_gene: TRBV6-5
abundance: -
CDR3nt: TGTGCCAGCAGTTATAACAAAGCTAACTATGGCTACACCTTC
CDR3aa: CASSYNKANYGYTF

j_gene: TRBJ1-1
d_gene: -
v_gene: TRBV10-3
abundance: -
CDR3nt: TGTGCCATCAAGCAAACTCTGAACACTGAAGCTTTCTTT
CDR3aa: CAIKQTLNTEAFF

j_gene: TRBJ2-3
d_gene: -
v_gene: TRBV9
abundance: -
CDR3nt: TGTGCCAGCAGCGTACGTGGCACAGATACGCAGTATTTT
CDR3aa: CASSVRGTDTQYF

j_gene: TRBJ2-5
d_gene: -
v_gene: TRBV15
abundance: once
CDR3nt: TGTGCCACCAGCAACTTCGAGACCCAGTACTTC
CDR3aa: CATSNFETQYF

j_gene: TRBJ2-7
d_gene: -
v_gene: TRBV6-5
abundance: -
CDR3nt: TGCGCCAGCAGTTACAGGGACACCTACGAGCAGTACTTC
CDR3aa: CASSYRDTYEQYF

j_gene: TRBJ2-7
d_gene: TRBD1
v_gene: TRBV5-1
abundance: -
CDR3nt: TGCGCCAGCAGCCACCGGGACAGGGACTCCTACGAGCAGTACTTC
CDR3aa: CASSHRDRDSYEQYF

j_gene: TRBJ2-1
d_gene: TRBD2
v_gene: TRBV28
abundance: -
CDR3nt: TGTGCCACCGAGACTAGCGGGAGATACAATGAGCAGTTCTTC
CDR3aa: CATETSGRYNEQFF

j_gene: TRBJ2-1
d_gene: TRBD1
v_gene: TRBV5-4
abundance: -
CDR3nt: TGTGCCATAACAGGGGGCACGAGCTCCTACAATGAGCAGTTCTTC
CDR3aa: CAITGGTSSYNEQFF

j_gene: TRBJ1-2
d_gene: TRBD1
v_gene: TRBV7-3
abundance: -
CDR3nt: TGTGCCAGCAGCTTCGGGACAGGGAATGGCTACACCTTC
CDR3aa: CASSFGTGNGYTF

j_gene: TRBJ1-3
d_gene: -
v_gene: TRBV6-5
abundance: -
CDR3nt: TGTGCCAGCAGATCATTCGGTGGAAACACCATATATTTT
CDR3aa: CASRSFGGNTIYF

j_gene: TRBJ1-6
d_gene: -
v_gene: TRBV10-3
abundance: -
CDR3nt: TGTGCCATCAGTGTTGGGGGTGGGGGCTCACCCCTCCACTTT
CDR3aa: CAISVGGGGSPLHF

j_gene: TRBJ1-5
d_gene: -
v_gene: TRBV6-6
abundance: -
CDR3nt: TGTGCCAGCAGTTACATGAGGGTAGGGAGCAATCAGCCCCAGCATTTT
CDR3aa: CASSYMRVGSNQPQHF